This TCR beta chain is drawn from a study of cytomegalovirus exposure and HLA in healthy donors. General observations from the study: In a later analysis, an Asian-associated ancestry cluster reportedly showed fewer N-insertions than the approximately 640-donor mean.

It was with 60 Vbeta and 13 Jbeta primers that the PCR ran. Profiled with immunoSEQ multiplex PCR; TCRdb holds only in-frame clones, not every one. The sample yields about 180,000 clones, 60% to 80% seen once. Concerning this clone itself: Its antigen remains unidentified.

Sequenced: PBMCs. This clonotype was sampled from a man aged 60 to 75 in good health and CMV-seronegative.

The CDR3 loop reads CASSLGQGATNEKLFF. The CDR3 DNA is TGTGCCAGCAGTCTAGGACAGGGCGCAACTAATGAAAAACTGTTTTTT. The V call is TRBV27, the J call TRBJ1-4; TRBD1 aligns across 8 bases. V dropped 5 bases and J dropped 0; count of bases not matched to a gene: 5. The CDR3 length is 16 residues. In germline, CDR1 is MNHEY, CDR2 SMNVEV (reference sequence).